This T cell receptor beta chain came from a study of shared clonotypes between healthy human individuals. Profiled with immunoSEQ multiplex PCR; TCRdb holds only in-frame clones, not every one. This sample yields around 640,000 clones, of which approximately 96% are seen a single time; 0.11% belongs to the top ten. Of note for this clone: The antigen is unknown.

The CDR3 is 18 amino acids. The V gene's germline CDR1 is SGHTA and CDR2 FQGNSA. V was pared by 5 bases and J by 1 base, with 11 bases of the junction left unmatched. CD45RO-negative cells were positively selected for CCR7, leaving out terminally differentiated effector memory CD45RA+ cells. All donors were healthy HIV-negative adults lacking recent acute infections or vaccinations. Overall study findings and caveats: Rarefaction gave evidence that sorted-subset sequencing remained incomplete despite large depth. Naive subsets, compared against memory subsets, generally had larger estimated richness values.

This chain uses TRBV7-2 with TRBJ2-1; 10 nucleotides agree with TRBD1. The source of this sequence is a woman in her 30s in good health. The sequencing sample was made of naive CD8+ T cells sorted from blood. The CDR3 is CASSQIRSGQGSYNEQFF. The DNA of the CDR3 is TGTGCCAGCAGCCAAATACGATCGGGACAGGGGTCCTACAATGAGCAGTTCTTC.